The rows below give T cell receptor beta chains drawn from one sample of a study of T cells in tumors after PD-1 blockade. Sequencing used immunoSEQ multiplex PCR; TCRdb keeps in-frame clones, though not all of them. The sample includes 34,000 or so clones, roughly four fifths of them seen just once. The source was PBMCs, collected after anti-PD-1 treatment. These receptors were obtained from a human donor with basal cell carcinoma. Both conserved end residues are trimmed from each CDR3. A D gene is named only where the DNA matches it firmly.

TRBV19	NA	ASSMRGPLETQY
TRBV28	NA	ASSGNTEAF
TRBV3-1/TRBV3-2	NA	ASSQVYQGLYGYT
TRBV6-5	NA	ASSYSGRTTEAF
TRBV19	NA	ASSIDGGKPPQH
TRBV4-3	TRBD2	ASSQDRGEPETQY
TRBV6-5	TRBD1	ASSSSRDRGRGAF
TRBV7-3	NA	ASSLMMASYSNQPQH
TRBV2	NA	ASGDGFYGYT
TRBV9	TRBD2	ASSQTSGGDTDTQY
TRBV4-1	TRBD1	ASSLRTGLSPQETQY
TRBV6-2/TRBV6-3	NA	ASSSTGPYEQY
TRBV7-3	NA	ASSLVPGARTEAF
TRBV28	TRBD1	ASSLGQGTREQY